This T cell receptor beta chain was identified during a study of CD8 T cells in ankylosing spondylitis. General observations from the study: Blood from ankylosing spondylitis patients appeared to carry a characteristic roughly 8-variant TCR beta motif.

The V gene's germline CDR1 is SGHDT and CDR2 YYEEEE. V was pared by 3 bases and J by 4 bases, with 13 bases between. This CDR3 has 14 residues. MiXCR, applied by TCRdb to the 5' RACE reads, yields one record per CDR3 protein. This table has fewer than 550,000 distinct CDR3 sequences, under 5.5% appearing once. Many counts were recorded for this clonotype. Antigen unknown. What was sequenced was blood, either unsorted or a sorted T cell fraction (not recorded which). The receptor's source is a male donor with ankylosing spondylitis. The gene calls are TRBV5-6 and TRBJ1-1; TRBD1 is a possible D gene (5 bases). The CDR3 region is CASSSGEEGTEAFF. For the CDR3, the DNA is TGTGCCAGCAGCTCGGGGGAGGAAGGCACTGAAGCTTTCTTT.